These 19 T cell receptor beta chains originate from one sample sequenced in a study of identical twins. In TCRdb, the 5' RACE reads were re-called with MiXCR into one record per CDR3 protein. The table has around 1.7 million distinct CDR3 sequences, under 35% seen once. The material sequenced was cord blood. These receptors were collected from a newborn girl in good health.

The CDR3 reads CASTYRGNNYGYTF. The CDR3, as DNA: TGTGCCAGCACCTACAGGGGGAACAACTATGGCTACACCTTC. The gene calls are TRBV12-3 or TRBV12-4 and TRBJ1-2, with 8 positions matching TRBD1. After removal of 7 bases from V and 2 bases from J, the junction contained 6 bases not matched to a gene. There are 14 residues in the CDR3.

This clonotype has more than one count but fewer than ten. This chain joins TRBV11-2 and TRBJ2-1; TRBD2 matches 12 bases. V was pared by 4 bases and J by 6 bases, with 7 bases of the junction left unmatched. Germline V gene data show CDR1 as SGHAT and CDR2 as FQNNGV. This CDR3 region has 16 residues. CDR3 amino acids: CASSSPLAGGVNEQFF. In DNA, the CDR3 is TGTGCCAGCAGCTCCCCTCTAGCGGGAGGGGTCAATGAGCAGTTCTTC.

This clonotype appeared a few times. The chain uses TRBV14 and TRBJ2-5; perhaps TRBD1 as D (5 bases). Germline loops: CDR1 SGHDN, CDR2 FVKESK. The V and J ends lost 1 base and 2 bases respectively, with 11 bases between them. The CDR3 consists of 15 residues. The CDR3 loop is CASSQVAGWQETQYF. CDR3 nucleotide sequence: TGTGCCAGCAGCCAAGTGGCAGGGTGGCAAGAGACCCAGTACTTC.

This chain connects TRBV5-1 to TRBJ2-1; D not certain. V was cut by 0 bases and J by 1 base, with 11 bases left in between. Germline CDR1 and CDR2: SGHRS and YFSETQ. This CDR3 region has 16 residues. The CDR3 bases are TGCGCCAGCAGCTTGGTATTAGGGTATTCCTACAATGAGCAGTTCTTC. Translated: CASSLVLGYSYNEQFF.

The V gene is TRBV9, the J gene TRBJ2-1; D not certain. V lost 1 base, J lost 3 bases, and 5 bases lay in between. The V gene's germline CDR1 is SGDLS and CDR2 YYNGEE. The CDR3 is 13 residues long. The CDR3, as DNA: TGTGCCAGCAGCGTATACAACTACAATGAGCAGTTCTTC. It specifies CASSVYNYNEQFF.

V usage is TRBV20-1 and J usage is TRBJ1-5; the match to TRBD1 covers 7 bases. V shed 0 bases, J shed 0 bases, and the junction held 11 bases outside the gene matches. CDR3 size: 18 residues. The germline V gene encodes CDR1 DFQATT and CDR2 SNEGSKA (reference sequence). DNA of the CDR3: TGCAGTGCTAGAGATCCCACGCAGGGGGGGAATAGCAATCAGCCCCAGCATTTT. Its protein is CSARDPTQGGNSNQPQHF.

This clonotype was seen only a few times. CDR3 amino acids: CASSASGRKTQYF. CDR3 coding DNA: TGTGCCAGTAGTGCTAGCGGGAGGAAGACCCAGTACTTC. V is TRBV19 and J is TRBJ2-7; 11 bases line up with TRBD2. The J call may be mistaken, given a closer DNA end match to TRBJ2-5. Germline lookup yields CDR1 LNHDA and CDR2 SQIVND (reference sequence). This CDR3 has 13 residues.

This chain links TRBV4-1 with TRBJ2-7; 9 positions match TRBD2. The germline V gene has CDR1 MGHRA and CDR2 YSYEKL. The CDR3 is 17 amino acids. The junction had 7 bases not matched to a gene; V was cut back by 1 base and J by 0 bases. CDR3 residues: CASSQGRTSADSYEQYF. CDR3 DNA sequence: TGCGCCAGCAGCCAAGGCAGGACTAGCGCCGACTCCTACGAGCAGTACTTC.

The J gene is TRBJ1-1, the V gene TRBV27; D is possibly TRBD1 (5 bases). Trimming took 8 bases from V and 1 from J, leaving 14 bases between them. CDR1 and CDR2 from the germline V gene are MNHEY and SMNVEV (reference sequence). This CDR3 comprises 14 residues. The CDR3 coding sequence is TGTGCCAGCCTTAAAGGACACCCGAACACTGAAGCTTTCTTT. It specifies CASLKGHPNTEAFF.

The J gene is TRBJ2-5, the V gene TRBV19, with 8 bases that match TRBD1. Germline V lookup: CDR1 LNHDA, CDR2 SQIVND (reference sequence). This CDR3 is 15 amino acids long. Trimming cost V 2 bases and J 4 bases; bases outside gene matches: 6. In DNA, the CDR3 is TGTGCCAGTAGTATACTCCAGGGGGCCGGAGAGACCCAGTACTTC. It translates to CASSILQGAGETQYF.

The DNA for the CDR3 is TGCGCCAGCAGCTTGTGGAGTGATGGCTACACCTTC. Translating gives CASSLWSDGYTF. The chain has TRBV5-1 and TRBJ1-2, with unresolved D. The CDR3 extends over 12 amino acids. Trimming removed 1 base from V and 6 bases from J, with 7 bases in between. Germline CDR1 SGHRS, CDR2 YFSETQ.

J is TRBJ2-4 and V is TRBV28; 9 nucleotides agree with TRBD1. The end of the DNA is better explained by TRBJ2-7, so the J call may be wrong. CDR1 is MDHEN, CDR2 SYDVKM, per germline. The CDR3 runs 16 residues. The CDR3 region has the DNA TGTGCCAGCAGTTGGGACAGGGCCCTCCGGTTCTACGAGCAGTACTTC. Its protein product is CASSWDRALRFYEQYF.

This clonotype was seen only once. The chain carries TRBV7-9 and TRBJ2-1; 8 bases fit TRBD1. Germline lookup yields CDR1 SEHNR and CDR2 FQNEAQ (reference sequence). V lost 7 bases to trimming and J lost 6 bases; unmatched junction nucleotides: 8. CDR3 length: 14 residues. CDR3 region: CASTRTGLGNEQFF. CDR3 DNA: TGTGCCAGCACCCGGACAGGGTTGGGCAATGAGCAGTTCTTC.

The CDR3 coding sequence is TGTGCCAGCAGTTACTCTAGCGGGAGGGCCAGGAGAAATGAGCAGTTCTTC. Translation: CASSYSSGRARRNEQFF. The rearrangement joins TRBV6-6 to TRBJ2-1, with 11 bases that match TRBD2. CDR3 length: 17 amino acids. Trimming at V came to 0 bases and at J to 7 bases, leaving 8 bases not matched to a gene. Germline V lookup: CDR1 MNHNY, CDR2 SVGAGI (reference sequence).

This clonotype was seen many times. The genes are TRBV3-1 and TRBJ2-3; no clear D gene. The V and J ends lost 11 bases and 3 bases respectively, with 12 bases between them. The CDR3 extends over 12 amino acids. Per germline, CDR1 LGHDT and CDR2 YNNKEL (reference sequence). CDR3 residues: CAAGGSTDTQYF. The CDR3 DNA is TGTGCCGCCGGCGGATCAACAGATACGCAGTATTTT.

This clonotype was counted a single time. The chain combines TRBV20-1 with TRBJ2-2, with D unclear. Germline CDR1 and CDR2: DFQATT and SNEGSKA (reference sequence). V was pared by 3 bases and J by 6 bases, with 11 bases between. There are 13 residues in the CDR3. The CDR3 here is CSASFRPSGELFF. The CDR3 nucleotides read TGCAGTGCTAGTTTCCGCCCCTCCGGGGAGCTGTTTTTT.

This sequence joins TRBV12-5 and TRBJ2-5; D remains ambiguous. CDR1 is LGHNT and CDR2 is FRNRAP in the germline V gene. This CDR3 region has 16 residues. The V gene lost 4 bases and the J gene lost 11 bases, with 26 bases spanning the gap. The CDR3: CASGSSVARPHNEQYF. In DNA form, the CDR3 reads TGTGCTAGTGGTTCCTCCGTCGCCAGGCCCCACAATGAGCAGTACTTC. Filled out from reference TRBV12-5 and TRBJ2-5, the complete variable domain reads DARVTQTPRHKVTEMGQEVTMRCQPILGHNTVFWYRQTMMQGLELLAYFRNRAPLDDSGMPKDRFSAEMPDATLATLKIQPSEPRDSAVYFCASGSSVARPHNEQYFGPGTRLLVL.

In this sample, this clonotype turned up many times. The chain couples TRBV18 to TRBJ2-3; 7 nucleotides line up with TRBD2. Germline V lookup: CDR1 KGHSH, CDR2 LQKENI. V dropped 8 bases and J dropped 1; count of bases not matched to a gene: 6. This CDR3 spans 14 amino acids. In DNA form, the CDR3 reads TGTGCCAGCAGCCCCCGGGGGGGCACAGATACGCAGTATTTT. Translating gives CASSPRGGTDTQYF. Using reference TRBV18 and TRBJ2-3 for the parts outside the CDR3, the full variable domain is NAGVMQNPRHLVRRRGQEARLRCSPMKGHSHVYWYRQLPEEGLKFMVYLQKENIIDESGMPKERFSAEFPKEGPSILRIQQVVRGDSAAYFCASSPRGGTDTQYFGPGTRLTVL.

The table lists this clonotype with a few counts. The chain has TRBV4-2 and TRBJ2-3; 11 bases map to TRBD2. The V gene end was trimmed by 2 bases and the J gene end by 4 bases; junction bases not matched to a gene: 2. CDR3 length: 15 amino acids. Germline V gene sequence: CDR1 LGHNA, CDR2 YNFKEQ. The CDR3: CASSQSSGRSDTQYF. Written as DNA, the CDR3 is TGTGCCAGCAGCCAATCTAGCGGGAGGTCAGATACGCAGTATTTT.